The sequence of this TCR beta chain was determined in a study of cytomegalovirus exposure and HLA in healthy donors. Points from the study as a whole: Sequencing had likely introduced a cluster of highly shared sequence variants as an artifact.

Everyone who donated was a healthy bone marrow donor. On this clone: Its specificity is not known.

The PCR made use of 60 Vbeta and 13 Jbeta primers. Some clones are missing from TCRdb's copy, which holds only in-frame ones; the method was immunoSEQ multiplex PCR. This sample yields 150,000 or so clones, of which about 74% are seen a single time; about 13% belongs to the top ten. Input material: PBMCs. This TCR was sampled from a man aged 40-50 years in good health and CMV-seropositive.

The CDR3 spells CASSPAGEGWNQPQHF. The CDR3 bases are TGTGCCAGCTCACCCGCAGGGGAAGGTTGGAATCAGCCCCAGCATTTT. V and J are TRBV18 and TRBJ1-5; TRBD1 might be the D (6 bases). CDR3 size: 16 residues. Looked up from germline, CDR1 is KGHSH and CDR2 is LQKENI. Trimming removed 3 bases at V and 4 bases at J, with 16 bases between.